This is a list of T cell receptor beta chains from one sample in a study of blood T cell repertoires in COVID-19. Clones were read by immunoSEQ multiplex PCR, and TCRdb kept only the in-frame ones, dropping some. This table holds around 300,000 clones, approximately 86% found once. The material sequenced was peripheral blood. The receptor source for this set is a woman in her forties or fifties with active or convalescent COVID-19. The CDR3 runs from the conserved cysteine through the conserved F or W. Each record gives: clone size, V gene, D gene, J gene, CDR3 protein, CDR3 DNA. The D gene is left open where the match is weak. Clone sizes are given selectively: once, few, many, or a class where the clone is expanded.

.,TRBV7-9,TRBD1,TRBJ1-1,CASSRGQGTIDTEAFF,TGTGCCAGCAGCCGTGGACAGGGTACGATTGACACTGAAGCTTTCTTT
few,TRBV21-1,.,TRBJ2-6,CASSKEVGQLEVLTF,TGTGCCAGCAGCAAAGAAGTTGGACAGCTCGAGGTCCTGACTTTC
.,TRBV12-3/TRBV12-4,.,TRBJ1-5,CASRRTANQPQHF,TGTGCCAGCAGGAGGACAGCTAATCAGCCCCAGCATTTT
.,TRBV19,TRBD1,TRBJ1-1,CASRTGQGAEAFF,TGTGCCAGTAGGACGGGACAGGGGGCTGAAGCTTTCTTT
.,TRBV5-1,.,TRBJ1-2,CASSVGQTVPGYTF,TGCGCCAGCAGCGTAGGACAAACGGTCCCCGGCTACACCTTC
.,TRBV5-4,TRBD1,TRBJ1-1,CASSLENLGQGIRPTEAFF,TGTGCCAGCAGCTTGGAAAATCTGGGACAGGGGATACGCCCCACTGAAGCTTTCTTT
.,TRBV5-1,TRBD1,TRBJ1-3,CASSLAPTGGGNTIYF,TGCGCCAGCAGCTTGGCGCCGACAGGGGGTGGAAACACCATATATTTT
.,TRBV5-1,TRBD2,TRBJ2-7,CASSFGLAGSYEQYF,TGCGCCAGCAGCTTCGGACTAGCGGGGTCCTACGAGCAGTACTTC
.,TRBV7-9,.,TRBJ1-1,CASRPSDGNTEAFF,TGTGCCAGCAGACCGAGCGACGGGAACACTGAAGCTTTCTTT
few,TRBV4-1,.,TRBJ1-3,CASSQVDFLGDSGNTIYF,TGCGCCAGCAGCCAAGTGGACTTCCTTGGAGACTCTGGAAACACCATATATTTT
.,TRBV15,.,TRBJ2-7,CATSRARQGFYEQYF,TGTGCCACCAGCAGAGCTCGTCAGGGTTTCTACGAGCAGTACTTC
.,TRBV28,.,TRBJ1-2,CASSFAVGPYGYTF,TGTGCCAGCAGTTTCGCTGTGGGGCCCTATGGCTACACCTTC
.,TRBV28,.,TRBJ1-1,CASSLAGQPGAFF,TGTGCCAGCAGTTTAGCAGGGCAGCCTGGAGCTTTCTTT
once,TRBV19,.,TRBJ1-6,CASSNPLGGSPLHF,TGTGCCAGTAGTAACCCCCTCGGGGGATCACCCCTCCACTTT
.,TRBV10-2,.,TRBJ2-7,CASSESTGSPYEQYF,TGCGCCAGCAGTGAGTCGACGGGAAGCCCCTACGAGCAGTACTTC
.,TRBV30,.,TRBJ1-2,CAWSVQLSNYGYTF,TGTGCCTGGAGTGTACAGCTCTCTAACTATGGCTACACCTTC
.,TRBV4-1,.,TRBJ1-2,CASSQVYGDYYGYTF,TGCGCCAGCAGCCAAGTTTACGGGGATTACTATGGCTACACCTTC
once,TRBV6-5,TRBD2,TRBJ2-3,CASKATSGTTDTQYF,TGTGCCAGCAAGGCCACTAGCGGGACCACAGATACGCAGTATTTT
once,TRBV6-5,TRBD1,TRBJ1-2,CASSTTDRFYGYTF,TGTGCCAGCAGTACGACGGACAGGTTCTATGGCTACACCTTC
.,TRBV27,.,TRBJ2-3,CASSPNPRRGQYF,TGTGCCAGCAGCCCGAACCCCAGGCGTGGGCAGTATTTT
few,TRBV6-1,.,TRBJ2-5,CASSETFYGQETQYF,TGTGCCAGCAGTGAGACTTTTTACGGGCAAGAGACCCAGTACTTC
.,TRBV20-1,.,TRBJ2-1,CSASFSSDYNEQFF,TGCAGTGCCAGTTTTTCTAGCGACTACAATGAGCAGTTCTTC
.,TRBV5-1,TRBD1,TRBJ1-1,CASSFGAGGGTEAFF,TGCGCCAGCAGCTTTGGGGCAGGGGGCGGAACTGAAGCTTTCTTT
.,TRBV30,.,TRBJ2-1,CAWSVSGGLYNEQFF,TGTGCCTGGAGTGTATCCGGGGGACTCTACAATGAGCAGTTCTTC
.,TRBV5-6,TRBD2,TRBJ2-7,CASSPDAASGTYEQYF,TGTGCCAGCAGTCCCGATGCGGCTAGCGGGACCTACGAGCAGTACTTC
.,TRBV9,TRBD2,TRBJ2-1,CASSVALAGYNEQFF,TGTGCCAGCAGCGTAGCTCTAGCGGGATACAATGAGCAGTTCTTC
.,TRBV5-1,.,TRBJ1-1,CASSLYRDDTEAFF,TGCGCCAGCAGCTTATACAGGGATGACACTGAAGCTTTCTTT
.,TRBV29-1,.,TRBJ1-4,CSVDRRDGFPDEKLFF,TGCAGCGTTGATAGGAGGGACGGATTTCCAGATGAAAAACTGTTTTTT
.,TRBV18,.,TRBJ2-3,CASSPGLLPDTQYF,TGTGCCAGCTCACCGGGACTCCTGCCAGATACGCAGTATTTT
.,TRBV20-1,.,TRBJ1-1,CSAVRGFSDFF,TGCAGTGCTGTAAGGGGATTTTCGGATTTCTTT
.,TRBV5-4,TRBD1,TRBJ2-5,CASSFGTGGWETQYF,TGTGCCAGCAGCTTTGGGACAGGGGGCTGGGAGACCCAGTACTTC
.,TRBV7-9,TRBD2,TRBJ2-7,CASSPQPGGPLEQYF,TGTGCCAGCAGCCCCCAGCCGGGAGGGCCGCTCGAGCAGTACTTC
once,TRBV2,.,TRBJ1-2,CASSEQEPYGYTF,TGTGCCAGCAGTGAACAGGAACCCTATGGCTACACCTTC
.,TRBV6-5,TRBD1,TRBJ2-7,CASSRNRGSPYEQYF,TGTGCCAGCAGTCGAAACAGGGGCTCCCCCTACGAGCAGTACTTC
.,TRBV25-1,.,TRBJ2-5,CASSEPQASPVPQETQYF,TGTGCCAGCAGTGAACCTCAGGCCTCCCCGGTCCCCCAAGAGACCCAGTACTTC
.,TRBV10-3,TRBD2,TRBJ2-7,CAIRPGLADYEQYF,TGTGCCATCAGGCCGGGACTAGCAGACTACGAGCAGTACTTC
.,TRBV5-1,TRBD2,TRBJ2-1,CASSLEVLAGGDEQFF,TGCGCCAGCAGCTTGGAAGTACTAGCGGGAGGCGATGAGCAGTTCTTC
once,TRBV6-5,TRBD1,TRBJ2-3,CASSPTGIRTDTQYF,TGTGCCAGCAGCCCGACAGGGATTAGGACAGATACGCAGTATTTT
.,TRBV24-1,TRBD1,TRBJ1-2,CATRSPGTGGGYTF,TGTGCCACCAGATCCCCCGGGACAGGGGGAGGCTACACCTTC
.,TRBV27,.,TRBJ1-2,CASSLYSFPGGPYGYTF,TGTGCCAGCAGTTTATACTCCTTCCCGGGGGGCCCCTATGGCTACACCTTC
.,TRBV6-5,.,TRBJ2-5,CASIYSGKETQYF,TGTGCCAGCATTTATTCGGGAAAAGAGACCCAGTACTTC
once,TRBV27,TRBD1,TRBJ1-2,CASSVRYGQGAQGYTF,TGTGCCAGCAGTGTCAGATACGGACAGGGGGCACAGGGCTACACCTTC
once,TRBV27,.,TRBJ2-3,CASSLQSPSLKDTQYF,TGTGCCAGCAGTTTACAGTCGCCTAGCCTTAAAGATACGCAGTATTTT
.,TRBV5-1,TRBD1,TRBJ2-1,CASSLEDRAGNEQFF,TGCGCCAGCAGCTTAGAGGACAGGGCTGGGAATGAGCAGTTCTTC
.,TRBV7-6,.,TRBJ1-4,CASSLVRGQGGEKLFF,TGTGCCAGCAGCTTAGTCCGTGGGCAGGGCGGTGAAAAACTGTTTTTT
.,TRBV25-1,TRBD1,TRBJ2-1,CASRTGSSYNEQFF,TGTGCCAGCAGGACAGGGAGCTCCTACAATGAGCAGTTCTTC
.,TRBV5-1,.,TRBJ2-1,CASSLVSDSGEQFF,TGCGCCAGCAGCTTGGTCTCAGACTCTGGTGAGCAGTTCTTC
.,TRBV28,TRBD1,TRBJ1-1,CASRNRDRGANTEAFF,TGTGCCAGCAGAAACCGGGACAGGGGAGCGAACACTGAAGCTTTCTTT
.,TRBV5-1,TRBD2,TRBJ2-7,CASSPTGLRSYEQYF,TGCGCCAGCAGCCCTACGGGACTAAGATCCTACGAGCAGTACTTC
.,TRBV25-1,TRBD2,TRBJ2-1,CASRTSGSSYNEQFF,TGTGCCAGCAGAACGAGCGGGAGCTCCTACAATGAGCAGTTCTTC